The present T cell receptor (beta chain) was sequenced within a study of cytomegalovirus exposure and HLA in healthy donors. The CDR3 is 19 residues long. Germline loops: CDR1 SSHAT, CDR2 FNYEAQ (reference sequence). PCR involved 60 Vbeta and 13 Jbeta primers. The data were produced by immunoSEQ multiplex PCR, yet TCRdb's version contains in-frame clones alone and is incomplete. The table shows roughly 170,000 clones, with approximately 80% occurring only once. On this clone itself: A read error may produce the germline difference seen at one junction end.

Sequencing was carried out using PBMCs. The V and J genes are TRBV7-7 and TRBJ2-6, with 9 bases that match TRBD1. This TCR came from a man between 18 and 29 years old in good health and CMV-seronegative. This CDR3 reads CASSHPLDRGRTGANVLTF. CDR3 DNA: TGTGCTAGCAGCCATCCATTGGACAGGGGAAGGACTGGGGCCAACGTCCTGACTTTC.